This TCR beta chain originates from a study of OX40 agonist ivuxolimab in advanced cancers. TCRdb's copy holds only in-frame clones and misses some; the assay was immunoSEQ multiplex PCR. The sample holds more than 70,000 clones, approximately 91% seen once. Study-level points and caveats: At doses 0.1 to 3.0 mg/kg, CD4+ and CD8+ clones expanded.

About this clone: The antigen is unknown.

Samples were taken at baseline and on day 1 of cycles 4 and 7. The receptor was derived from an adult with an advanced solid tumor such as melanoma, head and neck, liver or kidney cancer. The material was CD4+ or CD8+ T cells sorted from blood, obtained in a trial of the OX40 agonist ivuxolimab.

CDR3 nucleotides: TGTGCCGCGAACTACCGGGGGGGAATGACTAGCGGGAGCAGTTGGGAGACCCAGTACTTC. Translating it yields CAANYRGGMTSGSSWETQYF. The rearrangement uses TRBV2 and TRBJ2-5, with 12 bases fitting TRBD2. From germline, CDR1 is SNHLY and CDR2 FYNNEI. Trimming cost V 11 bases and J 5 bases; bases outside gene matches: 27. The CDR3 loop spans 20 amino acids.